This record looks at one TCR beta chain sequence and its context. No antigen is known for it. There are no base qualities to consult, and no much larger clone falls within one base. The cohort consisted of some 730 healthy bone marrow donors. Cohort members were all nominally healthy when sampled, although unrecorded immune exposures were likely present. The donor was CMV seropositive and belonged to the group of about 290 seropositive cohort members. Every donor gave a peripheral blood sample, and the peripheral blood mononuclear cells from that sample were used for TCR beta sequencing. Genomic DNA was extracted from the blood cell samples with the Qiagen DNeasy Blood Extraction Kit. The sample comes from a study of cytomegalovirus exposure and HLA in healthy donors (dated by TCRdb to the late 2010s). Notes on the research overall: An earlier analysis of several hundred of the donors reported 250 to 350 Gb of sequence data and some 120 million unique TCR beta sequences from some 180 million T cells. Roughly 300 gigabases of sequencing data and approximately 92 million unique TCR sequences made up an early release that covered several hundred HLA-typed donors. The genetic ancestry cluster associated with self-reported Caucasian donors included 65% to 90% of the approximately 430 genotyped donors. The aim of the study was to test whether cataloging public T cell receptors could identify signatures of past pathogen exposure. The study profiled the T cell repertoires of 666 subjects by immunosequencing and related them to cytomegalovirus serostatus. A separate validation cohort of over 95 different subjects was used in addition to the 666-subject first cohort. To predict cytomegalovirus infection status, the study brought together high-throughput TCR immunosequencing, statistical association of individual TCRs with disease status, and machine learning. A later analysis re-analyzed previously published TCR beta repertoires from roughly 630 donors and added high-resolution HLA genotyping to study TCR occurrence patterns. In the later analysis, no new phenotypic data were used to find candidate immune exposures; instead, reliance was placed on TCR beta sequences and their occurrence across donors. An earlier analysis of approximately 580 of the donors used high-throughput TCR beta sequencing to judge whether each TCR beta V gene segment behaved as functional or pseudogenic. Alongside the repertoire data, information on donor age, sex, ethnicity and CMV serostatus was compiled. A later genetic analysis took genome-wide SNP genotypes for about 55% of the 666 donors and used that subset as a discovery cohort. Every repertoire in the discovery cohort had been generated on one and the same sequencing platform. HLA typing included class I and class II loci at four-digit resolution. The number of typed donors differed by locus: about 620-640 for A, B, C, DRB1 and DQB1; approximately 540 for DQA1; some 590 for DPA1; and some 470 for DPB1. Four to six DR-DQ haplotypes were handled as single units for association and clustering, since linkage in the cohort was strong. On average, over 200,000 unique TCR beta nucleotide sequences were sequenced per donor among fewer than 500 genotyped donors of the cohort, with about 17% of those sequences being non-productive.

The method was the immunoSEQ multiplex PCR assay. For the multiplex PCR, a mixture combining 60 forward primers for TCR Vbeta segments and 13 reverse primers for TCR Jbeta segments was used. The CDR3 region of rearranged TCR beta genes was amplified from genomic DNA with a multiplex PCR assay. Amplified TCR beta libraries were sequenced as 87-base-pair reads on the Illumina HiSeq System. Processing in the source paper ran as follows. A later analysis tallied about 77 million unique TCR beta chains across the 700 or so repertoires, and approximately 12 million of those chains were shared by two or more donors. Raw reads were error-corrected and collapsed into unique sequences by a nearest-neighbor algorithm in which closely related sequences were merged to remove PCR and sequencing errors. To assign V, D and J gene segments, CDR3 sequences were aligned to IMGT reference sequences. For a sequence to be retained, a match of at least six nucleotides to both a V gene segment and a J gene segment was required. A rearrangement counted as productive if the CDR3 had no stop codons and remained in frame with V and J, and every other rearrangement counted as non-productive. Following IMGT convention, CDR3 was defined as the stretch from the second conserved V-encoded cysteine to the conserved J-encoded phenylalanine. The earlier analysis of about 610 of the donors excluded sequences that lacked an unambiguous match to a single V gene segment. An earlier analysis of several hundred of the donors called V segments functional above 56.7% productive rearrangements and segregating when the between-donor standard deviation exceeded 5%. A statistical classification framework was built for diagnosing cytomegalovirus status from the catalog of TCR beta chain sequences. A later analysis assigned V and J genes by comparing TCR nucleotide sequences with IMGT/GENE-DB human TR gene sequences. In a later analysis, CDR3 sequences and most-parsimonious VDJ recombination scenarios were assigned using the TCRdist pipeline. In a later analysis, each TCR beta chain was defined by its CDR3 amino acid sequence together with its V-gene family, and reads without a unique V-gene family were excluded. As a way to deal with suspected cross-contamination and a sequencing artifact, a later analysis dropped approximately 570 nucleotide sequences that were highly shared and had low generation probability. For each public chain, a later analysis derived a clonal expansion index from normalized ranks of inferred template counts within each repertoire. In a later analysis, generation probabilities were computed with a VDJ recombination model fitted to out-of-frame rearrangements, and the resulting probabilities were checked against IGoR. In a later analysis, hypergeometric tests were used to score TCR-TCR, TCR-HLA and TCR-CMV co-occurrence, with a repertoire-size bias correction applied to TCR pairs. A later analysis estimated false discovery rates by permuting HLA or CMV assignments 20 times. In a later analysis, co-occurring TCRs were grouped using DBSCAN, with TCRdist sequence similarity added in when clustering inside HLA-allele-positive subsets. Repertoires with fewer than 30,000 or more than 120,000 public chains were left out of co-occurrence clustering, as were about five repertoires with anomalous nucleotide sharing. Held by TCRdb, this immuneACCESS table contains in-frame sequences only and omits some clones. Under half of the omission traces to an unresolved V gene where checked; the cause of the rest is unknown. The D gene and trimming were derived from the DNA, and the V and J assignments and clone size from that table. The sample contains 150,000 or so clones, around two thirds of them found a single time. Together, the top ten hold about 9.4% of the sample.

Study-wide findings and limitations: Because HLA typing was unavailable for some donors at each locus, only the typed subset was used in association tests. Most CMV-associated TCR beta chains appeared to be HLA-restricted in a later analysis, and the HLA associations seemed to be driven largely by CMV exposure. In the study, some 160 TCR beta chains were listed as associated with cytomegalovirus. A further reported finding was that TCR beta sequences accurately predicted the HLA-A and HLA-B alleles for most subjects in the first cohort. Most TCR sequences were observed very rarely across donors, whereas some public TCRs were present in many individuals. Linkage disequilibrium might explain the correlated functional status among segregating V segments, but an unknown experimental factor could not be excluded. Because the 87-base-pair reads could not distinguish some IMGT-functional V segments, including TRBV6-2 and TRBV6-3, those segments were excluded. In a later analysis, the rate of TCR association differed among HLA loci, with DRB1 alleles having the most associated TCRs and HLA-C alleles having the fewest. Because counts were too low, about 17 rarely observed V segments, including chromosome 9 orphons, were excluded from the earlier analysis of a few hundred of the donors. In an earlier analysis of 450 to 750 of the donors, most TCR beta V segments appeared in productive rearrangements about 87% or about 30% of the time, broadly matching IMGT annotations. According to the authors, the approach could potentially be generalized to other disease states and immunological phenotypes. Specific HLA alleles were associated with 15,000 to 20,000 TCR beta sequences at a false discovery rate of 0.05 in a later analysis. Presence/absence analyses assumed roughly uniform sequencing depth across donors, an assumption that may not hold. A few of the identified cytomegalovirus-associated TCR beta chains were confirmed in vitro to be specific for cytomegalovirus antigens. The classifier was reported to diagnose cytomegalovirus status with high specificity and sensitivity in both the original and validation cohorts. A later analysis reported that several top co-occurrence clusters appeared linked to parvovirus B19, influenza, CMV and Epstein-Barr virus. An association between a missense DCLRE1C variant and V-gene and J-gene trimming of TCR beta chains was found in a later genetic analysis and replicated in an independent cohort. A cluster of highly shared sequence variants was judged likely to represent a technical artifact of the sequencing pipeline. In a later analysis, HLA-associated TCR beta chains showed more clonal expansion and lower generation probabilities than non-associated chains that were equally common. Immune exposure information for the cohort was limited to CMV serostatus. A later genetic analysis reported fewer N-insertions in productive TCRs among donors in an Asian-associated ancestry cluster than the roughly 650-donor mean. Only TCR beta chains were sequenced in this cohort, and the absence of alpha or paired-chain data limited detectable features. Strong co-occurrence of HLA alleles, especially DR and DQ, made assigning TCR associations to individual alleles difficult.

CDR3 length: 12 amino acids, cysteine to phenylalanine. The kept DNA is CDR3 alone, 36 bases in frame from the first base. The germline V gene supplies CDR1 MDHEN and CDR2 SYDVKM. V gives up 7 bases and J gives up 14 bases, and the segment between their germline ends measures 19 bases. The sequencing input was PBMCs. The sequence was obtained from a young man in good health and CMV-seropositive. This chain joins TRBV28 to TRBJ2-3, with TRBD2 perhaps the D gene, on 5 matching bases. Here is the DNA: TGTGCCAGCAATCCTGCTGGCGGGTATCTGTATTTT. This codes for CASNPAGGYLYF.